This TCR beta chain was sequenced for a study of beta chain features in type 1 diabetes. Looking at the study overall: Cell yields, gender and age were comparable in patients and healthy donors. Researchers looked at fewer than 110 million sorted cells across all samples.

Details on this clone: Its antigen is not known.

The isolated RNA, all of it, was reverse transcribed, so expressed TCRB transcripts were what got sequenced. Clones were read by immunoSEQ multiplex PCR, and TCRdb kept only the in-frame ones, dropping some. The data hold about 360,000 clones, with roughly 12% observed a single time. Study observations and caveats: The study left unresolved whether HLA type influences TCRB rearrangement.

V lost 2 bases and J lost 0, with 10 bases in between. Germline V gives CDR1 SGHAT, CDR2 FQNNGV. This CDR3 spans 15 amino acids. J is TRBJ1-1 and V is TRBV11-2; D is perhaps TRBD1 (5 bases). Sequencing was done on a sample of naive CD4+ T cells from blood. The sequence derives from a man between 18 and 35 years old in good health. The CDR3 reads CASSLRYRMNTEAFF. Here the CDR3 DNA reads TGTGCCAGCAGCTTACGGTACAGGATGAACACTGAAGCTTTCTTT.